The rows below give T cell receptor beta chains drawn from one sample of a study of T cells after yellow fever vaccination. TCRdb ran MiXCR on the 5' RACE reads and lists one entry per CDR3 protein. This sample yields roughly 330,000 distinct CDR3 sequences, of which around 3.9% are seen a single time; 24% belongs to the top ten. This sample comprised PBMCs, obtained 5 days after the yellow fever booster vaccination. The receptors shown here come from a man aged 18 to 35 who received the YFV17D yellow fever vaccine. CDR3s include the opening cysteine and the closing phenylalanine or tryptophan. Fields, in order: D gene, clone size, V gene, J gene, CDR3 DNA, CDR3 protein. A D gene is named only where the DNA matches it firmly. Some rows mark clone size as missing; the rest say once, few, many or name a class of expanded clone.

NA	many	TRBV7-2	TRBJ1-1	TGTGCCAGCAGCCAGGGAGGATCGAACACTGAAGCTTTCTTT	CASSQGGSNTEAFF
NA	many	TRBV20-1	TRBJ2-5	TGCAGTGCTAGAGGAATCACCCAGGGGACCCAGTACTTC	CSARGITQGTQYF
NA	many	TRBV5-1	TRBJ2-1	TGCGCCAGCAGCTTGCAGACCTACAATGAGCAGTTCTTC	CASSLQTYNEQFF
NA	NA	TRBV9	TRBJ2-1	TGTGCCAGCAGCGTCGGGCGAAACTCCTACAATGAGCAGTTCTTC	CASSVGRNSYNEQFF
NA	few	TRBV11-2	TRBJ2-5	TGTGCCAGCAGCCTGACTACACAAGAGACCCAGTACTTC	CASSLTTQETQYF
TRBD2	many	TRBV5-1	TRBJ2-5	TGCGCCAGCAGCATTAGCGGGGGGGCGCAAGAGACCCAGTACTTC	CASSISGGAQETQYF
NA	many	TRBV6-6	TRBJ1-2	TGTGCCAGCAGTTACATGGACAGTGCCTATGGCTACACCTTC	CASSYMDSAYGYTF
NA	NA	TRBV29-1	TRBJ2-2	TGCAGCGCGTTCACCGGGGAGCTGTTTTTT	CSAFTGELFF
NA	few	TRBV3-1	TRBJ2-1	TGTGCCAGCAGCCAAGAAGGCGGGGGCAGGGGGGAGCAGTTCTTC	CASSQEGGGRGEQFF
NA	NA	TRBV5-6	TRBJ1-5	TGTGCCAGCAGCTCGCGCCATCAGCCCCAGCATTTT	CASSSRHQPQHF
TRBD2	NA	TRBV7-2	TRBJ2-2	TGTGCCAGCAGCTTAAAAGCGGGGGGGCCGACCGGGGAGGTGTTTTTT	CASSLKAGGPTGEVFF
NA	few	TRBV21-1	TRBJ2-5	TGTGCCAGCAGCAAAGGCCAAACGGTGGGGGAGACCCAGTACTTC	CASSKGQTVGETQYF
NA	many	TRBV12-3/TRBV12-4	TRBJ1-2	TGTGCCAGCAGGAAAACCAGACAGGCAAACTATGGCTACACCTTC	CASRKTRQANYGYTF
NA	NA	TRBV27	TRBJ1-1	TGTGCCAGCAGACCAGGGGAGTTATTAGAAGCTTTCTTT	CASRPGELLEAFF
NA	few	TRBV7-9	TRBJ1-3	TGTGCCAGCAGCAACCCCGGCCGCCGGTCTTTTGAAAACACCATATATTTT	CASSNPGRRSFENTIYF
TRBD1	NA	TRBV5-1	TRBJ1-2	TGCGCCAGCAGCGGCGGAACCAGGGGGCATCCGGACGGCTACACCTTC	CASSGGTRGHPDGYTF
NA	few	TRBV7-2	TRBJ2-5	TGTGCCAGCAGCGTCATGCCTACTGCTTGGGAGACCCAGTACTTC	CASSVMPTAWETQYF
NA	few	TRBV5-1	TRBJ2-1	TGCGCCAGCAGCACAGGCTCCTACAATGAGCAGTTCTTC	CASSTGSYNEQFF
TRBD1	few	TRBV4-1	TRBJ1-3	TGCGCCAGCAGCCAAGGGGACAGCCCTGGAAACACCATATATTTT	CASSQGDSPGNTIYF
NA	NA	TRBV4-1	TRBJ2-7	TGCGCCAGCAGCCAATTCGGGGGAGCAGCGGGCATATTCTCCTACGAGCAGTACTTC	CASSQFGGAAGIFSYEQYF
TRBD1	few	TRBV6-5	TRBJ1-4	TGTGCCAGCAGCCGCCCAGGGGGAAAACTGTTTTTT	CASSRPGGKLFF
TRBD2	few	TRBV6-2/TRBV6-3	TRBJ2-5	TGTGCCAGCAGTCCTATTAGCGGGGGGCCGGTGAAGTACTTC	CASSPISGGPVKYF
NA	many	TRBV5-6	TRBJ1-3	TGTGCCAGCAGCTTGACGGGCAGCTCTGGAAACACCATATATTTT	CASSLTGSSGNTIYF
TRBD1	few	TRBV3-1	TRBJ2-1	TGTGCCAGCAGCCATACCGGGACAGGGGGTGATGAGCAGTTCTTC	CASSHTGTGGDEQFF
TRBD2	many	TRBV7-2	TRBJ2-3	TGTGCCAGCAGCCTCCTCGGAGCGGGGGTTGGAGATACGCAGTATTTT	CASSLLGAGVGDTQYF
TRBD1	few	TRBV28	TRBJ2-7	TGTGCCAGCAGCCGGACCCGACAGGGCGGTAACGAGCAGTACTTC	CASSRTRQGGNEQYF
TRBD2	NA	TRBV7-2	TRBJ2-3	TGTGCCAGCAGCCCGGAAGCGGGGGGGTTCCCAGATACGCAGTATTTT	CASSPEAGGFPDTQYF
TRBD1	NA	TRBV7-6	TRBJ2-1	TGTGCCAGCAGTCTCTGGGACAGGGAATACAATGAGCAGTTCTTC	CASSLWDREYNEQFF
NA	many	TRBV6-5	TRBJ1-3	TGTGCCAGCAGTCCCTCTGGAAACACCATATATTTT	CASSPSGNTIYF
NA	many	TRBV6-5	TRBJ1-1	TGTGCCAGCAGTTATACCGGCAGTGAAGCTTTCTTT	CASSYTGSEAFF
NA	NA	TRBV6-2/TRBV6-3	TRBJ2-1	TGTGCCAGCAGTTACGGGTCAGTATTCAATGAGCAGTTCTTC	CASSYGSVFNEQFF
NA	many	TRBV6-2/TRBV6-3	TRBJ1-2	TGTGCCAGCAGTTACGACAGAGGCTATGGCTACACCTTC	CASSYDRGYGYTF
NA	many	TRBV4-3	TRBJ2-3	TGCGCCAGCAGCCAAGATCTATCCGTTGGGAGTGATACGCAGTATTTT	CASSQDLSVGSDTQYF
NA	NA	TRBV12-3/TRBV12-4	TRBJ1-2	TGTGCCAGCAGTTTAGATCGGGGGAAAAATGGCTACACCTTC	CASSLDRGKNGYTF
NA	many	TRBV6-5	TRBJ1-4	TGTGCCAGCAGCCGCGACAGGCCCAGACTCGGTGAAAAACTGTTTTTT	CASSRDRPRLGEKLFF
TRBD2	many	TRBV20-1	TRBJ2-3	TGCAGTGCGGGTGGGGGGGTAGCCACAGATACGCAGTATTTT	CSAGGGVATDTQYF
NA	many	TRBV28	TRBJ2-2	TGTGCCAGCAGCCGTTCCCAGGGTTTTAAGACCGGGGAGCTGTTTTTT	CASSRSQGFKTGELFF
NA	many	TRBV4-1	TRBJ1-1	TGCGCCAGCAGGAGGGGGGATGGTGAAGCTTTCTTT	CASRRGDGEAFF
NA	few	TRBV6-6	TRBJ1-2	TGTGCCAGCAGTTCCCAGGCCTATGGCTACACCTTC	CASSSQAYGYTF
TRBD1	many	TRBV5-1	TRBJ2-5	TGCGCCAGCAGCTTGGCAGGGGGCAAAGAGACCCAGTACTTC	CASSLAGGKETQYF
NA	few	TRBV5-5	TRBJ1-6	TGTGCCAGCAGACCAGGGGACTGGGATTCACCCCTCCACTTT	CASRPGDWDSPLHF
NA	many	TRBV12-3/TRBV12-4	TRBJ1-1	TGTGCCAGCACCCTAAGGGGGATGAACACTGAAGCTTTCTTT	CASTLRGMNTEAFF
TRBD1	many	TRBV6-2/TRBV6-3	TRBJ1-5	TGTGCCAGCAGTCGAAGAGACAGGGGTCAGCCCCAGCATTTT	CASSRRDRGQPQHF
NA	NA	TRBV5-1	TRBJ2-5	TGCGCCAGCAGCTTGGACAGGTCCGAGGGGAAGACCCAGTACTTC	CASSLDRSEGKTQYF
NA	few	TRBV7-8	TRBJ1-5	TGTGCCAGCAGCTTAGCCGGGGCATATAGCAATCAGCCCCAGCATTTT	CASSLAGAYSNQPQHF
NA	few	TRBV6-2/TRBV6-3	TRBJ2-5	TGTGCCAGCAGCGGCACTAGGGCGGAGACCCAGTACTTC	CASSGTRAETQYF
NA	NA	TRBV20-1	TRBJ1-1	TGCAGTGCGAGATCACCGGACAGCGCTAACACTGAAGCTTTCTTT	CSARSPDSANTEAFF
TRBD1	many	TRBV6-6	TRBJ1-2	TGTGCCAGCCGATGGACAGGGGTTAACTATGGCTACACCTTC	CASRWTGVNYGYTF
NA	few	TRBV27	TRBJ1-5	TGTGCCAGCAGTTTACGATCAGAGCTTGGGGCCCAGCATTTT	CASSLRSELGAQHF